This T cell receptor beta chain appears in the sequencing data of a study of T cell responses to AZD1222 COVID-19 vaccine. The CDR3 consists of 11 residues. Per the germline V gene, CDR1 is SQVTM and CDR2 is ANQGSEA. V was trimmed by 7 bases and J by 3 bases, leaving 10 bases between them. Sequencing used immunoSEQ multiplex PCR; TCRdb keeps in-frame clones, though not all of them. The data hold some 140,000 clones, with approximately 90% observed a single time. The genes are TRBV29-1 and TRBJ2-7; TRBD1 might be the D (5 bases). This receptor was taken from an adult in good health. Source: peripheral blood, taken on day 0 of AZD1222 vaccination. CDR3 nucleotides: TGCAGCGGTAAGACAGACTACGAGCAGTACTTC. Translating it yields CSGKTDYEQYF.